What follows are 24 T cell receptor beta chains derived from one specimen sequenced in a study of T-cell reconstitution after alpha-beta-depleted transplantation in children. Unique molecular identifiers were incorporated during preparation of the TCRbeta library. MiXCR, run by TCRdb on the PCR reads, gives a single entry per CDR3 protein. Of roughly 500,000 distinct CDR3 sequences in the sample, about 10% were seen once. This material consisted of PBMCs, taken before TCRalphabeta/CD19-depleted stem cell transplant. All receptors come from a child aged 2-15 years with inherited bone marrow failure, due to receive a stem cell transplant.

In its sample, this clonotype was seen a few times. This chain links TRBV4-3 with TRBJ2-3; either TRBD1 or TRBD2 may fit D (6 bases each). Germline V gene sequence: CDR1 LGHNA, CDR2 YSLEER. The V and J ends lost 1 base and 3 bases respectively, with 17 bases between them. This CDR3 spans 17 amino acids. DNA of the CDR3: TGCGCCAGCAGCCAAGCCAGGACCGTAGGGGGGACAGATACGCAGTATTTT. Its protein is CASSQARTVGGTDTQYF.

The CDR3: CASSGTLRSYEQYF. As DNA, the CDR3 is TGCGCCAGCAGCGGGACTTTGAGGTCCTACGAGCAGTACTTC. The rearrangement links TRBV4-1 to TRBJ2-7; a weak D match, TRBD2 (6 bases). Between the trimmed V and J ends, which lost 5 bases and 1 base, there was a span of 12 bases. The CDR3 has 14 residues. CDR1 and CDR2 (germline): MGHRA, YSYEKL.

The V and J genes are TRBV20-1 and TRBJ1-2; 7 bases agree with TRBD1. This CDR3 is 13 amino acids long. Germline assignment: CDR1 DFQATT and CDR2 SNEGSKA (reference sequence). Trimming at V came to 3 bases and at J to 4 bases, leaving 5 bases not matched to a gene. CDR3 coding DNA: TGCAGTGCTAGTTACAGGGGACTCTATGGCTACACCTTC. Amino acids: CSASYRGLYGYTF.

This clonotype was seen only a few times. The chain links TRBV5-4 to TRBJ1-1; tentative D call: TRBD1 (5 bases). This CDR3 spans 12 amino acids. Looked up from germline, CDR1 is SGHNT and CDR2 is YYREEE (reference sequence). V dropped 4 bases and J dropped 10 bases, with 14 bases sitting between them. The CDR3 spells CASSVDQTVAFF. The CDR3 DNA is TGTGCCAGCAGCGTGGACCAGACAGTAGCTTTCTTT.

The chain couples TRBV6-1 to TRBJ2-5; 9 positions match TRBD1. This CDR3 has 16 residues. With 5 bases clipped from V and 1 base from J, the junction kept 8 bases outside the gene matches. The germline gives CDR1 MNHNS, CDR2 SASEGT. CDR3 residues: CASSKGDRAPQETQYF. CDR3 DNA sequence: TGTGCCAGCAGTAAGGGGGACAGGGCACCCCAAGAGACCCAGTACTTC.

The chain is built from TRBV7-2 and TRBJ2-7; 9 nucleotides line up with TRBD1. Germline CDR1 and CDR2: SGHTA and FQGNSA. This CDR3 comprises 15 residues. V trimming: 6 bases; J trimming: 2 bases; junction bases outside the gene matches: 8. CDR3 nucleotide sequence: TGTGCCAGCAGAAATCCGGGACAGGGCCCCTACGAGCAGTACTTC. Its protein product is CASRNPGQGPYEQYF. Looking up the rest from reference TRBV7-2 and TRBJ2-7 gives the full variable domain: GAGVSQSPSNKVTEKGKDVELRCDPISGHTALYWYRQSLGQGLEFLIYFQGNSAPDKSGLPSDRFSAERTGGSVSTLTIQRTQQEDSAVYLCASRNPGQGPYEQYFGPGTRLTVT.

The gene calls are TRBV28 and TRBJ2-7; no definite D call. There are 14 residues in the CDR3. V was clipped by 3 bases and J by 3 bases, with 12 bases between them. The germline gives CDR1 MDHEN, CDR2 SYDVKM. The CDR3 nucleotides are TGTGCCAGCAGTTTCCGCCCATGGGGCTACGAGCAGTACTTC. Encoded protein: CASSFRPWGYEQYF. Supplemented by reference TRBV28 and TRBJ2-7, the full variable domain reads DVKVTQSSRYLVKRTGEKVFLECVQDMDHENMFWYRQDPGLGLRLIYFSYDVKMKEKGDIPEGYSVSREKKERFSLILESASTNQTSMYLCASSFRPWGYEQYFGPGTRLTVT.

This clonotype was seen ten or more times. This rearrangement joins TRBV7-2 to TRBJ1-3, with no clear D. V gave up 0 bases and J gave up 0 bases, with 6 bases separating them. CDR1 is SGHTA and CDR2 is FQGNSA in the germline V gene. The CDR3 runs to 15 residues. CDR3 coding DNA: TGTGCCAGCAGCTTAGCGGTGAGCTCTGGAAACACCATATATTTT. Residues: CASSLAVSSGNTIYF.

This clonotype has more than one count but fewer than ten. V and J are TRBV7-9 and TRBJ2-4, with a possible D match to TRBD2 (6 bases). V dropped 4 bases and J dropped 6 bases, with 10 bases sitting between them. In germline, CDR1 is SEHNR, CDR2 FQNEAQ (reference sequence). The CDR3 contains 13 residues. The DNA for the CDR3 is TGTGCCAGCAGCTACCGGGAGAGAAACATTCAGTACTTC. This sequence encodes CASSYRERNIQYF.

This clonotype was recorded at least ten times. The CDR3 protein is CASSLTGTYEQYF. The CDR3 bases are TGTGCCAGCAGTTTAACAGGGACCTACGAGCAGTACTTC. This chain links TRBV27 with TRBJ2-7; TRBD1 might be the D (6 bases). This CDR3 is built from 13 residues. V was trimmed by 2 bases and J by 2 bases, leaving 7 bases between them. CDR1 is MNHEY, CDR2 SMNVEV, per germline (reference sequence).

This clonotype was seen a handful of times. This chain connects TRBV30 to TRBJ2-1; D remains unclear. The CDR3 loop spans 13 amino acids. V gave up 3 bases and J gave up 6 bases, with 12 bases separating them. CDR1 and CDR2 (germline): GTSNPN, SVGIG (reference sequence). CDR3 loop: CAWSDSGFNEQFF. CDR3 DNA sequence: TGTGCCTGGAGCGACTCGGGTTTCAATGAGCAGTTCTTC.

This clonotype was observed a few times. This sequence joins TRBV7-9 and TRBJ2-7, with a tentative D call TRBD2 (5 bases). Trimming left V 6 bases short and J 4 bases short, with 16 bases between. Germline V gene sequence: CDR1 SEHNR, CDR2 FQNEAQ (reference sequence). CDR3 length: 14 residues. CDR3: CASSHVGKPYEQYF. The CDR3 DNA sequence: TGTGCCAGCAGTCATGTCGGGAAGCCTTACGAGCAGTACTTC.

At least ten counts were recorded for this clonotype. CDR3 loop: CSARAGSTDTQYF. The CDR3 region has the DNA TGCAGTGCTAGAGCTGGTAGCACAGATACGCAGTATTTT. The chain employs TRBV20-1 and TRBJ2-3; D gene uncertain. There are 13 residues in the CDR3. CDR1 is DFQATT and CDR2 is SNEGSKA in the germline V gene (reference sequence). The V end was cut by 1 base, the J end by 0 bases, with 5 bases between.

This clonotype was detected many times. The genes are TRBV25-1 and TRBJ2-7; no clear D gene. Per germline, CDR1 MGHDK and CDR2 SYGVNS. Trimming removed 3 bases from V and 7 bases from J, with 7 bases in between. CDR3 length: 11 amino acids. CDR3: CASSDLGEQYF. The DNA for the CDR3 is TGTGCCAGCAGTGACCTTGGGGAGCAGTACTTC.

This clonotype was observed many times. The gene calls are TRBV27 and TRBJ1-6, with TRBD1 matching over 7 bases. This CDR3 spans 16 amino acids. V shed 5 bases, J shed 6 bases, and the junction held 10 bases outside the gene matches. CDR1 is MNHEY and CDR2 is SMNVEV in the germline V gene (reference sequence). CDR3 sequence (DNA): TGTGCCAGCAGTCACTGGACAGGATACCGTAATTCACCCCTCCACTTT. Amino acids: CASSHWTGYRNSPLHF.

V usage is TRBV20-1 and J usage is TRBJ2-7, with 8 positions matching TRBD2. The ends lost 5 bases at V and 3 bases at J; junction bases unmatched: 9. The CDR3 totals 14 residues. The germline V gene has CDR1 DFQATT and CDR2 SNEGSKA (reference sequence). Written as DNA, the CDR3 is TGCAGTGCTTGGGCTAGCGGGTCATACTACGAGCAGTACTTC. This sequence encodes CSAWASGSYYEQYF.

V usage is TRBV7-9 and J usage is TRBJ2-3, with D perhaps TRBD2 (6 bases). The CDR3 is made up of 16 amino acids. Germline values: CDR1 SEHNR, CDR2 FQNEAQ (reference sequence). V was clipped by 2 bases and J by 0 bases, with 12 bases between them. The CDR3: CASSLFRGSSTDTQYF. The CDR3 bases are TGTGCCAGCAGCTTATTCCGGGGGTCTAGCACAGATACGCAGTATTTT.

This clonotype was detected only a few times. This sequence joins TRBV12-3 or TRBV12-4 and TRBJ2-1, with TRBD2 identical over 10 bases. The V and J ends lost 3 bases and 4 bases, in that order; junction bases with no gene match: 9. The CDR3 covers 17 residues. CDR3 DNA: TGTGCCAGCAGTTTCGGGGCTAGCGGGAGTCCTTACAATGAGCAGTTCTTC. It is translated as CASSFGASGSPYNEQFF.

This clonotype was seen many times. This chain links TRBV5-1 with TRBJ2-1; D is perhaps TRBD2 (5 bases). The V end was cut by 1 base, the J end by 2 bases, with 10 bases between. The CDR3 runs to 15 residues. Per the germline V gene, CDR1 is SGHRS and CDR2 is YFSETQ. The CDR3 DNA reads TGCGCCAGCAGCTTGAAGGGAGAAGCCTACAATGAGCAGTTCTTC. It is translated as CASSLKGEAYNEQFF.

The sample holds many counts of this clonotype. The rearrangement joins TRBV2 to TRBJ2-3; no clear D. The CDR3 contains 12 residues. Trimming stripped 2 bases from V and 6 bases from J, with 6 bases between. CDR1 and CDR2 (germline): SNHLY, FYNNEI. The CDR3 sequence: CASSELGDTQYF. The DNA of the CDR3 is TGTGCCAGCAGTGAATTGGGGGATACGCAGTATTTT. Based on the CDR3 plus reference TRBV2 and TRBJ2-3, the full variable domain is EPEVTQTPSHQVTQMGQEVILRCVPISNHLYFYWYRQILGQKVEFLVSFYNNEISEKSEIFDDQFSVERPDGSNFTLKIRSTKLEDSAMYFCASSELGDTQYFGPGTRLTVL.

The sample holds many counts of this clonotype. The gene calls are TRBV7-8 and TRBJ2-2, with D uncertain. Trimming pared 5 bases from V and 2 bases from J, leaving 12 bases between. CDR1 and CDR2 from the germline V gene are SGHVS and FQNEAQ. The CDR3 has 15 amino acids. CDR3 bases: TGTGCCAGCAGCCCACCCTGGGCAAACACCGGGGAGCTGTTTTTT. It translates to CASSPPWANTGELFF. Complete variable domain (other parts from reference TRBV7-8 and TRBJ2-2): GAGVSQSPRYKVAKRGQDVALRCDPISGHVSLFWYQQALGQGPEFLTYFQNEAQLDKSGLPSDRFFAERPEGSVSTLKIQRTQQEDSAVYLCASSPPWANTGELFFGEGSRLTVL.

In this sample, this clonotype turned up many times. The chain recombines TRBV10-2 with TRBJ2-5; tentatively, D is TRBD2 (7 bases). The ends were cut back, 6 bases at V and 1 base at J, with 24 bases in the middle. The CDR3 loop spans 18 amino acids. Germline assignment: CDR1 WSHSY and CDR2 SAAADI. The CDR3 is CASRTLNRVAGLQETQYF. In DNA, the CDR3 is TGCGCCAGCAGGACATTAAACAGGGTAGCGGGCCTCCAAGAGACCCAGTACTTC.

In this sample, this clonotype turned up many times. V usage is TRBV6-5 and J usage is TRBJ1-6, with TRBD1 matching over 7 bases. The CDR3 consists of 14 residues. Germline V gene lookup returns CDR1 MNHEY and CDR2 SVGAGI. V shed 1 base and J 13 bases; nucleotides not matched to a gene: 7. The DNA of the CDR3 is TGTGCCAGCAGTTACTTAGGGGGCGCAACTCCCCTCCACTTT. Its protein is CASSYLGGATPLHF.

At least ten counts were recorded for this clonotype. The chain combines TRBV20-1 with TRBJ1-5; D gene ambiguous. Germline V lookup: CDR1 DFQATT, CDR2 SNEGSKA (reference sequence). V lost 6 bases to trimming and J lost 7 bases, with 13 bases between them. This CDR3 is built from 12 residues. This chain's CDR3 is CSAHAGYQPQHF. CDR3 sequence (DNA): TGCAGTGCCCATGCAGGCTACCAGCCCCAGCATTTT.